The 29 T cell receptor beta chains listed next were all sequenced from one sample in a study of PD-L1 blockade in urothelial cancer. Time point here: peripheral blood 6 weeks after treatment start. Measured with immunoSEQ multiplex PCR; TCRdb has only the in-frame clones, and not every one. The profile shows about 90,000 clones, roughly 83% of them singletons. Material: PBMCs, obtained around atezolizumab (anti-PD-L1) treatment. The source of these receptors is a man aged 65-85 years with urothelial cancer.

This clone was detected a few times. V gene TRBV4-1 combines with J gene TRBJ2-1; TRBD1 might be the D (6 bases). CDR1 MGHRA and CDR2 YSYEKL come from the germline V gene. With 0 bases removed from V and 5 bases from J, the gap between germline ends came to 8 bases. This CDR3 comprises 14 residues. The CDR3 reads CASSQEDRNNEQFF. CDR3 nucleotide sequence: TGCGCCAGCAGCCAAGAAGACAGGAACAATGAGCAGTTCTTC.

The chain employs TRBV5-6 and TRBJ1-5; D is perhaps TRBD1 (5 bases). Trimming shortened V by 4 bases and J by 7 bases, and 9 bases separated the two germline ends. In germline, CDR1 is SGHDT, CDR2 YYEEEE. The CDR3 is 12 residues long. Here the CDR3 reads CASSIQGQPQHF. The CDR3 DNA reads as TGTGCCAGCAGCATCCAGGGACAGCCCCAGCATTTT.

The J gene is TRBJ1-5, the V gene TRBV6-1; D ambiguous. The CDR3 is 15 residues long. Germline loops: CDR1 MNHNS, CDR2 SASEGT. V lost 6 bases to trimming and J lost 0 bases, with 12 bases between them. The CDR3 is CASRVTNYSNQPQHF. The CDR3, as DNA: TGTGCCAGCAGAGTTACGAACTATAGCAATCAGCCCCAGCATTTT.

This chain joins TRBV18 and TRBJ2-7; 7 bases match TRBD1. There are 13 residues in the CDR3. Germline trimming cut 6 bases from V and 5 bases from J; bases unmatched to any gene: 7. CDR1 and CDR2 from the germline V gene are KGHSH and LQKENI. In DNA, the CDR3 is TGTGCCAGCTCTCTCAATACAGGGGACGAGCAGTACTTC. Amino acids: CASSLNTGDEQYF.

This clone was seen once. The rearrangement uses TRBV6-5 and TRBJ1-1; 7 nucleotides align to TRBD1. Unmatched junction bases numbered 10, after V lost 8 bases and J lost 4 bases. Per the germline V gene, CDR1 is MNHEY and CDR2 is SVGAGI. The CDR3 contains 14 residues. CDR3 residues: CASRPGTGVTEAFF. CDR3 nucleotides: TGTGCCAGCCGCCCAGGCACAGGGGTCACTGAAGCTTTCTTT.

The V call is TRBV6-5, the J call TRBJ1-1; D is perhaps TRBD1 (6 bases). The CDR3 runs 14 residues. Deletions cut 6 bases from V and 5 bases from J, with 16 bases between. Looked up from germline, CDR1 is MNHEY and CDR2 is SVGAGI. The CDR3 sequence is CASRGGGLWTEAFF. The CDR3 DNA sequence: TGTGCCAGCAGGGGAGGGGGTCTGTGGACTGAAGCTTTCTTT.

The genes are TRBV27 and TRBJ2-1; TRBD2 aligns across 7 bases. The trim removed 1 base at V and 3 bases at J, leaving 3 bases unmatched. Germline V lookup: CDR1 MNHEY, CDR2 SMNVEV (reference sequence). The CDR3 runs 15 residues. The DNA of the CDR3 is TGTGCCAGCAGTTTATTGGGGGAGGGCTACAATGAGCAGTTCTTC. The encoded protein is CASSLLGEGYNEQFF.

This clone was detected only a few times. This chain joins TRBV7-2 and TRBJ1-4; TRBD1 matches 7 bases. This CDR3 is 14 amino acids long. Germline loops: CDR1 SGHTA, CDR2 FQGNSA. Unmatched junction bases numbered 11, after V lost 5 bases and J lost 11 bases. CDR3 bases: TGTGCCAGCAGCCCGGACAGGCCTTTCGTTAAACTGTTTTTT. Residues: CASSPDRPFVKLFF.

V gene TRBV28 combines with J gene TRBJ1-5; a possible D gene is TRBD1 (6 bases). The CDR3 has 13 amino acids. Germline CDR1 MDHEN, CDR2 SYDVKM. The V and J ends lost 6 bases and 4 bases respectively, with 10 bases between them. This CDR3 reads CASRKQGNQPQHF. DNA of the CDR3: TGTGCCAGCAGGAAACAGGGTAATCAGCCCCAGCATTTT.

The V call is TRBV5-4, the J call TRBJ2-7, with 7 positions matching TRBD1. Looked up from germline, CDR1 is SGHNT and CDR2 is YYREEE (reference sequence). This CDR3 contains 16 residues. V shed 3 bases, J shed 0 bases, and the junction held 9 bases outside the gene matches. Here the CDR3 DNA reads TGTGCCAGCAGCTCTCCGGGACAGCTTACCTCCTACGAGCAGTACTTC. This gives the protein CASSSPGQLTSYEQYF.

This chain links TRBV29-1 with TRBJ1-2; TRBD1 matches at 7 bases. The CDR3 covers 13 residues. Germline V lookup: CDR1 SQVTM, CDR2 ANQGSEA. The J segment lost 5 bases and the V segment lost 7 bases, leaving 10 bases of the junction unmatched. The CDR3: CSATRQGGYGYTF. CDR3 DNA: TGCAGCGCGACCCGACAGGGAGGATATGGCTACACCTTC.

This clone occurred once. The rearrangement links TRBV14 to TRBJ1-1; D remains unclear. This CDR3 region has 11 residues. Trimming removed 8 bases at V and 7 bases at J, with 11 bases between. Per the germline V gene, CDR1 is SGHDN and CDR2 is FVKESK. The CDR3, as DNA: TGTGCCAGCGGGAGAATAGGTGAAGCTTTCTTT. It specifies CASGRIGEAFF.

CDR3 nucleotides: TGTGCCAGCAGTCCCGGGACAGGGGGCTACGAGCAGTACTTC. As protein: CASSPGTGGYEQYF. The rearrangement uses TRBV2 and TRBJ2-7; 11 positions match TRBD1. With V trimmed by 5 bases and J by 3 bases, 3 bases remained unmatched. The CDR3 runs 14 residues. Per the germline V gene, CDR1 is SNHLY and CDR2 is FYNNEI.

The sample holds one count of this clone. CDR3 sequence: CASSLSSGNTEAFF. The CDR3 nucleotides read TGTGCCAGCAGCTTAAGTTCAGGGAACACTGAAGCTTTCTTT. The rearrangement uses TRBV7-3 and TRBJ1-1; no reliable D call. The CDR3 length is 14 residues. Germline CDR1 is SGHTA and CDR2 is FQGTGA. The ends were cut back, 1 base at V and 1 base at J, with 7 bases in the middle.

J is TRBJ2-1 and V is TRBV9; 8 bases fit TRBD2. CDR3 length: 17 residues. Unmatched junction bases numbered 14, after V lost 4 bases and J lost 5 bases. The germline V gene encodes CDR1 SGDLS and CDR2 YYNGEE. CDR3 region: CASSSTIGVSGNNEQFF. The CDR3 DNA reads TGTGCCAGCAGCTCCACGATTGGGGTTAGCGGGAACAATGAGCAGTTCTTC.

This chain connects TRBV11-2 to TRBJ1-3; TRBD1 might be the D (5 bases). Trimming removed 4 bases at V and 0 bases at J, with 13 bases between. Germline CDR1 SGHAT, CDR2 FQNNGV. This CDR3 is 16 amino acids long. The CDR3 DNA follows: TGTGCCAGCAGCTCTCCTCGACAGAGCTCTGGAAACACCATATATTTT. This translates into CASSSPRQSSGNTIYF.

This clone was observed once. The chain uses TRBV5-1 and TRBJ1-1, with no clear D. This CDR3 spans 14 amino acids. The V end was cut by 1 base, the J end by 0 bases, with 7 bases between. Germline loops: CDR1 SGHRS, CDR2 YFSETQ. CDR3 protein: CASSLLSLNTEAFF. For the CDR3, the DNA is TGCGCCAGCAGCTTGTTATCCTTGAACACTGAAGCTTTCTTT.

This clone has a single count. The chain uses TRBV7-9 and TRBJ2-2; D uncertain. The CDR3 runs 14 residues. With 1 base removed from V and 6 bases from J, the gap between germline ends came to 9 bases. The V gene's germline CDR1 is SEHNR and CDR2 FQNEAQ (reference sequence). The CDR3 bases are TGTGCCAGCAGCTTAGACTCTGATGCCGGGGAGCTGTTTTTT. Protein: CASSLDSDAGELFF.

Only one count was recorded for this clone. The rearrangement links TRBV5-6 to TRBJ2-7; D not resolved. V was shortened by 2 bases and J by 2 bases, with 17 bases between the two germline ends. Germline values: CDR1 SGHDT, CDR2 YYEEEE. The CDR3 is made up of 16 amino acids. The CDR3 coding sequence is TGTGCCAGCAGCTTTCAGTTCAGACACCGCCCCTACGAGCAGTACTTC. Protein: CASSFQFRHRPYEQYF.

The gene calls are TRBV19 and TRBJ2-1; tentatively, D is TRBD1 (6 bases). Germline V gives CDR1 LNHDA, CDR2 SQIVND (reference sequence). CDR3 length: 14 amino acids. Trimming took 6 bases from V and 5 from J, leaving 14 bases between them. The CDR3 bases are TGTGCCAGTAGCTTCCGGGACAATGACAATGAGCAGTTCTTC. It translates to CASSFRDNDNEQFF.

The rearrangement joins TRBV2 to TRBJ2-5; 9 bases are shared with TRBD1. CDR1 and CDR2 from the germline V gene are SNHLY and FYNNEI. Trimming took 6 bases from V and 6 from J; bases not matched to a gene: 14. The CDR3 covers 16 residues. CDR3 loop: CASSGAAGQGGKTQYF. The CDR3 DNA reads as TGTGCCAGCAGCGGTGCCGCGGGACAGGGTGGAAAGACCCAGTACTTC.

The V call is TRBV5-1, the J call TRBJ2-5, with D uncertain. Germline CDR1 is SGHRS and CDR2 is YFSETQ. V lost 2 bases and J 0 bases, leaving 8 bases between the germline ends. This CDR3 comprises 14 residues. CDR3 sequence: CASSFGTHQETQYF. Here the CDR3 DNA reads TGCGCCAGCAGCTTTGGCACCCACCAAGAGACCCAGTACTTC.

The rearrangement links TRBV27 to TRBJ2-7; D perhaps matches TRBD1 (6 bases). V was trimmed by 4 bases and J by 0 bases, leaving 13 bases between them. Germline CDR1 is MNHEY and CDR2 is SMNVEV (reference sequence). The CDR3 totals 15 residues. The CDR3 nucleotides read TGTGCCAGCAGTTCAGGGGTTGGTGACTCCTACGAGCAGTACTTC. Translated: CASSSGVGDSYEQYF.

CDR3 sequence reads: CATSRSGTALSGANVLTF. The CDR3 nucleotides are TGTGCCACCAGCAGATCCGGGACAGCGTTGTCTGGGGCCAACGTCCTGACTTTC. The genes are TRBV15 and TRBJ2-6, with TRBD1 identical over 7 bases. In germline, CDR1 is LNHNV, CDR2 YYDKDF (reference sequence). The junction had 8 bases not matched to a gene; V was cut back by 2 bases and J by 1 base. The CDR3 runs 18 residues.

The gene calls are TRBV27 and TRBJ2-7, with D tentatively TRBD2 (6 bases). This CDR3 is built from 16 residues. CDR1 MNHEY and CDR2 SMNVEV come from the germline V gene (reference sequence). V shed 2 bases and J shed 2 bases, with 16 bases lying between them. CDR3: CASSLIPSAKAYEQYF. The CDR3 DNA reads as TGTGCCAGCAGTTTAATACCTAGCGCTAAGGCCTACGAGCAGTACTTC.

Notes on this clone: Other DNA sequences in the sample encode the same CDR3. The chain couples TRBV29-1 to TRBJ1-1; perhaps TRBD1 as D (5 bases). Germline CDR1 and CDR2: SQVTM and ANQGSEA. The CDR3 spans 13 residues. Between the trimmed V and J ends, which lost 6 bases and 1 base, there was a span of 12 bases. The CDR3 region is CSVGDRTNTEAFF. CDR3 DNA: TGCAGCGTAGGTGACAGAACGAACACTGAAGCTTTCTTT.

There are a few counts of this clone. V is TRBV5-1 and J is TRBJ1-2; 8 nucleotides match TRBD1. Trimming removed 4 bases from V and 2 bases from J; junction bases left unmatched: 4. Germline CDR1 and CDR2: SGHRS and YFSETQ. The CDR3 has 14 residues. CDR3 nucleotides: TGCGCCAGCAGCCCTACAGGGGGGAACTATGGCTACACCTTC. Translating it yields CASSPTGGNYGYTF.

About this clone: Germline is not matched at one junction end, which may reflect a read error. V usage is TRBV7-3 and J usage is TRBJ2-5; 11 nucleotides line up with TRBD2. This CDR3 contains 15 residues. CDR1 SGHTA and CDR2 FQGTGA come from the germline V gene. Written as DNA, the CDR3 is TGTGCCAGCAGCTTGACTAGCGGGGCGCAAGGGACCCAGTACTTC. This sequence encodes CASSLTSGAQGTQYF.

J is TRBJ2-3 and V is TRBV4-2; 7 bases fit TRBD2. Germline V gene lookup returns CDR1 LGHNA and CDR2 YNFKEQ. The CDR3 has 16 amino acids. J lost 2 bases, V lost 2 bases, and 7 bases had no gene match. The CDR3: CASSQTVRDYTDTQYF. DNA for the CDR3: TGTGCCAGCAGCCAAACCGTAAGGGACTACACAGATACGCAGTATTTT.